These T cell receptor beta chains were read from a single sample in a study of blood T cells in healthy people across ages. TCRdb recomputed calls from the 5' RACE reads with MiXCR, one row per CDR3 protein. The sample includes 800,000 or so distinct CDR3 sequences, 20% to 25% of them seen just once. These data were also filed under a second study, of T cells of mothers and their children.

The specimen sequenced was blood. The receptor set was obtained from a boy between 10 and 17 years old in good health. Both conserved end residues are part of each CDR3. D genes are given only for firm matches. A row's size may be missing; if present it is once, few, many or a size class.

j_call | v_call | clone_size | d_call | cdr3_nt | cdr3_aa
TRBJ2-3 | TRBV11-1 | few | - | TGTGCCAGCAGCCCGAACGCGATGAGCACAGATACGCAGTATTTT | CASSPNAMSTDTQYF
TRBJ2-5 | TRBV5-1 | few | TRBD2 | TGCGCCAGCAGCTTAGAAATCCGTGGGCCGGGGAGGGGGACCCAGTACTTC | CASSLEIRGPGRGTQYF
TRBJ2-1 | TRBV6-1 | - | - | TGTGCCAGCAGCCCACAAAGCGGAACCAAATCCAACTACAATGAGCAGTTCTTC | CASSPQSGTKSNYNEQFF
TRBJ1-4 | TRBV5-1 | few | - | TGCGCCAGCAGCTGGTTAGGGGGAACTAATGAAAAACTGTTTTTT | CASSWLGGTNEKLFF
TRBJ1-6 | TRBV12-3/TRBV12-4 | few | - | TGTGCCAGCACTTCGGGGGATTCACCCCTCCACTTT | CASTSGDSPLHF
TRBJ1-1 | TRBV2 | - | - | TGTGCCAGCGTGGAGGTTCGAGCTTTCTTT | CASVEVRAFF
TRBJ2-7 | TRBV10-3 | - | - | TGTGCCATCAGTGACCCCGGGTTGCCTGATTCCGAGCAGTACTTC | CAISDPGLPDSEQYF
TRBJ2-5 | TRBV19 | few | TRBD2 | TGTGCCAGTAGTATAACCGTGGGCGGGAGGCAAGAGACCCAGTACTTC | CASSITVGGRQETQYF
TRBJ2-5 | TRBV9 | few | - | TGTGCCAGCAGCGTAGAAACGGCGCGGAAGCGCATCATTCAAGAGACCCAGTACTTC | CASSVETARKRIIQETQYF
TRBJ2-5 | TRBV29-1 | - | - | TGCAGCGTTGACAGGGTAAGAGAGACCCAGTACTTC | CSVDRVRETQYF
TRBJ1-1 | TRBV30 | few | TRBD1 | TGTGCCTGGGGACAGGGACAAAACACTGAAGCTTTCTTT | CAWGQGQNTEAFF
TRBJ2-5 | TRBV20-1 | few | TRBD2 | TGCAGTGCTAGAGATCGGGCGGGGGGCGGTGAGACCCAGTACTTC | CSARDRAGGGETQYF
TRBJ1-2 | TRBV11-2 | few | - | TGTGCCAGCAGCCCGATAGGCTATGGCTACACCTTC | CASSPIGYGYTF
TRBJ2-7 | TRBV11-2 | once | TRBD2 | TGTGCCAGCAGCTTAGAAGCGGGAGGCCACGAGCAGTACTTC | CASSLEAGGHEQYF
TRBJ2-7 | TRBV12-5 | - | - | TGTGCTAGTGGTTTGGTACATGGGATCCACGAGCAGTACTTC | CASGLVHGIHEQYF
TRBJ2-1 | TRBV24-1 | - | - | TGTGCCGCCAGTGATTTGGGTGGGGCGTACAATGAGCAGTTCTTC | CAASDLGGAYNEQFF
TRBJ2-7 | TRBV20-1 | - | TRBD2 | TGCAGTGCTAGATCACCCGGGACTAGGACCTCCGAGCAGTACTTC | CSARSPGTRTSEQYF
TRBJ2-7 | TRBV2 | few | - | TGTGCCAGCGGGTTAGAGAGCTCCTACGAGCAGTACTTC | CASGLESSYEQYF
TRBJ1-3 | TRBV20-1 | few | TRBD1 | TGCAGTGCTAGTGTGGACAGGGTCCCTGGAAACACCATATATTTT | CSASVDRVPGNTIYF
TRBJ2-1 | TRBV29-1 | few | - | TGCAGCGTGCCTCCGGGACACAACAATGAGCAGTTCTTC | CSVPPGHNNEQFF
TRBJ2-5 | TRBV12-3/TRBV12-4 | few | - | TGTGCCAGCAGCATCGGGGCCACCCTACACAATGAGCAGCTCTTC | CASSIGATLHNEQLF
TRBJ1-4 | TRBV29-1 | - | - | TGCAGCGTTGAAATTCGGGAGGCTGCAACTAATGAAAAACTGTTTTTT | CSVEIREAATNEKLFF
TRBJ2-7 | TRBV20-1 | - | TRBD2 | TGCAGTGCAAGACTAGCGAGAGTTTCGTACGAGCAGTACTTC | CSARLARVSYEQYF
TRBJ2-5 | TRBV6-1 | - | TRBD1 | TGTGCCAGCAGTGTGGGACAGCCCCTGGCCCAGTACTTC | CASSVGQPLAQYF
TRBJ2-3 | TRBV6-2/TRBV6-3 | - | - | TGTGCCAGCAGTTTCCTGGCAACAGGCCTGCGCACAGATACGCAGTATTTT | CASSFLATGLRTDTQYF
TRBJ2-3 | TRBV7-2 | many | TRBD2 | TGTGCCAGCAGCTTAGCGGGACTAGCGTTCCCAGATACGCAGTATTTT | CASSLAGLAFPDTQYF
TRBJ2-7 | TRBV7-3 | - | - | TGTGCCAGCAGCTCGACTGGGTGGGGTCCCCAAGTATTC | CASSSTGWGPQVF
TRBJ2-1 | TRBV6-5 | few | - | TGTGCCAGCAGTTACCCTGGGCGGGACAGACACAATGAGCAGTTCTTC | CASSYPGRDRHNEQFF
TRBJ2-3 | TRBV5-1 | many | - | TGTGCCAGCAGCCCCCAGAGGGATACGCAGTATTTT | CASSPQRDTQYF
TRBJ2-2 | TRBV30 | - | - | TGTGCCTGGATGATGGCGGACTCCAACACCGGGGAGCTGTTTTTT | CAWMMADSNTGELFF
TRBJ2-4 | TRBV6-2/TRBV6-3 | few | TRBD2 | TGTGCCAGCAGTATCGGTAGCGGGCCTGGAAACATTCAGTACTTC | CASSIGSGPGNIQYF
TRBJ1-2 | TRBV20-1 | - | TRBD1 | TGCAGTGCCAGACATCGACAGGGGGCGCGTGGCTACACCTTC | CSARHRQGARGYTF
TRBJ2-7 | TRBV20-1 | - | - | TGCAGTGCAAATGCCGCCCCCTACGAGCAGTACTTC | CSANAAPYEQYF
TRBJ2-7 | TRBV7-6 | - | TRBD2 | TGTGCCAGCAGCAACATGGGAGGGACCGAGCAGTACTTC | CASSNMGGTEQYF
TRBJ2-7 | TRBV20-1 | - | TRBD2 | TGCAGTGCTAACCCGGCCGGCGGGACTAGCGGGGGGACCCGGATCGACGAGCAGTACTTC | CSANPAGGTSGGTRIDEQYF
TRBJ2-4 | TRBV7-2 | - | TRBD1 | TGTGCCAGCAGCTTAGCGCAGGGGACAGTCCAAAACATTCAGTACTTC | CASSLAQGTVQNIQYF
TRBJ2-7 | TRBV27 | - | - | TGTGCCAGCAGTTTACGGGGTTTGGTCTACGAGCAGTACTTC | CASSLRGLVYEQYF